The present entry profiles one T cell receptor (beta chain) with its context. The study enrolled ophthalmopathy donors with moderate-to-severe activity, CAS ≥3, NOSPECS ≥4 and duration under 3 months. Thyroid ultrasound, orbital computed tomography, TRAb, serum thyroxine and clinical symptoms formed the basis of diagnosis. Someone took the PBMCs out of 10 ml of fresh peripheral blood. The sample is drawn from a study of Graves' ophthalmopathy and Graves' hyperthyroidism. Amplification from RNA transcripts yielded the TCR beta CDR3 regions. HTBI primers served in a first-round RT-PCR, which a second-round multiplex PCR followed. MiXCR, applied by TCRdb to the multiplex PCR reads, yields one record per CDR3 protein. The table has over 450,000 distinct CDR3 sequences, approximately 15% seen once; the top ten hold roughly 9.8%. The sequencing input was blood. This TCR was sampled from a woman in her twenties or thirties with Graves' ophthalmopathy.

DNA for the CDR3: TGTGCCAGCAGTGACCGGGCGACAGGGGCGGAGGGCTACACCTTC. Residues: CASSDRATGAEGYTF. This chain uses TRBV6-1 with TRBJ1-2; 8 nucleotides match TRBD1. In germline, CDR1 is MNHNS, CDR2 SASEGT. The CDR3 is made up of 15 amino acids. The V segment lost 3 bases and the J segment 8 bases; nucleotides outside the gene matches: 11.